Listed below are T cell receptor beta chains from one sample, sequenced in a study of shared clonotypes between healthy human individuals. Here immunoSEQ multiplex PCR was the method, and the copy in TCRdb shows in-frame clones only, minus some. The sample has about 2.1 million clones, 93% seen once. The sequenced material came from naive CD8+ T cells from PBMCs. All receptors derive from a man younger than 35 in good health. Some clones in this sample may be carry-over from other donors' samples. The CDR3 runs from the conserved cysteine through the conserved F or W. The D gene is left open where the match is weak. The size field is filled for only some rows; it gives once, few, many or a size class.

D gene	V gene	J gene	clone size	CDR3 DNA	CDR3 protein
NA	TRBV30	TRBJ2-7	NA	TGTGCCTGGAGTGTACCGCGGAGTTTTCCCTACGAGCAGTACTTC	CAWSVPRSFPYEQYF
TRBD2	TRBV27	TRBJ2-1	NA	TGTGCCAGCAGTTTATCGGGACTAGTATTTGAGCAGTTCTTC	CASSLSGLVFEQFF
NA	TRBV6-5	TRBJ1-2	NA	TGTGCCAGCAGTTACCACAACCGGGACTCGGATGGCTACACCTTC	CASSYHNRDSDGYTF
NA	TRBV27	TRBJ1-4	NA	TGTGCCAGCAGTACGAAATTGTCAGGGGATGAAAAACTGTTTTTT	CASSTKLSGDEKLFF
NA	TRBV7-3	TRBJ2-1	NA	TGTGCCAGCAGCTTACCGACGACTACAGGGCAAGGGGAGCAGTTCTTC	CASSLPTTTGQGEQFF
TRBD2	TRBV9	TRBJ2-1	NA	TGTGCCAGCAGCGGACGAACGGGACTAGCGGGAGTAGCTGAGCAGTTCTTC	CASSGRTGLAGVAEQFF
TRBD2	TRBV4-1	TRBJ2-5	NA	TGCGCCAGCAGCCAAGATTTTACTAGCGCCGAACTGGGTGTGGAGACCCAGTACTTC	CASSQDFTSAELGVETQYF
NA	TRBV19	TRBJ2-7	NA	TGTGCCAGTAGCCCCACCGGGGGAAGCTCCTACGAGCAGTACTTC	CASSPTGGSSYEQYF
NA	TRBV5-6	TRBJ2-7	NA	TGTGCCAGCAGCGTCGGACAGTACGAGCAGTACTTC	CASSVGQYEQYF
TRBD1	TRBV7-6	TRBJ2-1	NA	TGTGCCAGCAGCGCACAGGGGAATGAGCAGTTCTTC	CASSAQGNEQFF
NA	TRBV11-2	TRBJ1-5	NA	TGTGCCAGCAGCTTGGCCCCGTATCAGCCCCAGCATTTT	CASSLAPYQPQHF
TRBD1	TRBV27	TRBJ1-2	NA	TGTGCCAGCAGTTTAGAGGGACAGGGCAACTATGGCTACACCTTC	CASSLEGQGNYGYTF
NA	TRBV7-9	TRBJ2-5	NA	TGTGCCAGCAGCCCGGACCGGGGTCCAGAGACCCAGTACTTC	CASSPDRGPETQYF
NA	TRBV27	TRBJ2-1	NA	TGTGCCAGCAGTTTATCCGACTGGAAGGACAATGAGCAGTTCTTC	CASSLSDWKDNEQFF
TRBD2	TRBV6-1	TRBJ2-7	once	TGTGCCAGCAAGAGGACTAGCGGAATGCTCTACGAGCAGTACTTC	CASKRTSGMLYEQYF
TRBD1	TRBV5-4	TRBJ2-6	NA	TGTGCCAGCAGCTTGGGTTTGACAGGGACCCTCTCTGGGGCCAACGTCCTGACTTTC	CASSLGLTGTLSGANVLTF
NA	TRBV7-2	TRBJ2-1	NA	TGTGCCAGCAGCCCACGGCCCCCAAGCTCCTACAATGAGCAGTTCTTC	CASSPRPPSSYNEQFF
TRBD2	TRBV4-3	TRBJ2-3	once	TGCGCCAGCAGCCAAGAGTCCGGGACTAGATACACAGATACGCAGTATTTT	CASSQESGTRYTDTQYF
NA	TRBV6-4	TRBJ2-5	NA	TGTGCCAGCAGTGTTTGGGGAGTAGAGACCCAGTACTTC	CASSVWGVETQYF
TRBD1	TRBV13	TRBJ1-3	NA	TGTGCCAGCAGCGCCCAACAGGGGGGATCTGGAAACACCATATATTTT	CASSAQQGGSGNTIYF
NA	TRBV19	TRBJ1-1	NA	TGTGCCAGTAGTATAGGTTCTGCCAGGGATAAGGGAAGGAACACTGAAGCTTTCTTT	CASSIGSARDKGRNTEAFF
TRBD1	TRBV4-1	TRBJ2-5	NA	TGCGCCAGCAGCCAACCGGGACAGGGGGTAGAGACCCAGTACTTC	CASSQPGQGVETQYF
NA	TRBV6-1	TRBJ1-1	NA	TGTGCCAGTTCATTTTCAAGAGGACAGCTTGAAGCTTTCTTT	CASSFSRGQLEAFF
TRBD2	TRBV7-8	TRBJ2-7	NA	TGTGCCAGCACCCGGACTAGCGGGAGAAGCGACGAGCAGTACTTC	CASTRTSGRSDEQYF
TRBD2	TRBV13	TRBJ2-7	NA	TGTGCCAGCAGCCCCCGACTAGCGGGAGACGAGCAGTACTTC	CASSPRLAGDEQYF
NA	TRBV10-3	TRBJ2-1	NA	TGTGCCACGGGACTCGCCTCCTACAATGAGCAGTTCTTC	CATGLASYNEQFF
TRBD1	TRBV2	TRBJ2-3	NA	TGTGCCAGCAAGAGCACGGGGACAGGACGCACAGATACGCAGTATTTT	CASKSTGTGRTDTQYF
NA	TRBV28	TRBJ1-4	NA	TGTGCCAGCAGTTTATACACGGCTCACTCAGGGGAAAAACTGTTTTTT	CASSLYTAHSGEKLFF
TRBD1	TRBV29-1	TRBJ2-3	NA	TGCAGCGTTGAGAAGACAGGGCGAAGCACAGATACGCAGTATTTT	CSVEKTGRSTDTQYF